This T cell receptor beta chain is from a study of human T cells and chemical hapten exposure. The wider study: Read at 6 days, the patch tests placed 0.01% DPC on the upper back.

As to this clonotype: Its matching antigen is unknown.

Study-wide points: Counts of TCRs above 1 in 1000 frequency stayed unchanged with DPC sensitization.

Sample time point: patch test 1, 2 weeks after DPC sensitization. Treatment indicated: therapeutic diphenylcyclopropenone sensitization with weekly scalp DPC. Drawing of blood took place ahead of applying each patch test. Germline CDR1 MNHEY, CDR2 SVGEGT. This CDR3 comprises 11 residues. TCRdb re-called the RACE reads through MiXCR, storing one row per CDR3 protein. This sample has roughly 120,000 distinct CDR3 sequences; roughly an eighth occur once, and the top ten carry about 1.4%. The receptor was isolated from a woman in her 50s with alopecia areata. Some clones in this sample may be carry-over from other donors' samples. Here the sequenced sample was whole blood, taken in connection with sensitization to the hapten diphenylcyclopropenone (DPC). The V gene is TRBV6-2 or TRBV6-3, the J gene TRBJ2-7; D ambiguous. The J call is doubtful: the DNA matches TRBJ2-1 better. Here the CDR3 reads CASTLTTEQFF. DNA of the CDR3: TGTGCCAGCACCCTCACCACTGAGCAGTTCTTC.